Each of the 14 T cell receptor beta chains below was sequenced from the same sample in a study of shared clonotypes between healthy human individuals. Using immunoSEQ multiplex PCR, the repertoire was profiled, and TCRdb retains in-frame clones only, with some absent. Among about 490,000 clones listed, 76% were seen once. The sequenced sample was PBMCs. The receptors were sampled from a woman aged 40 to 55 in good health. Some clones in this sample may be carry-over from other donors' samples.

This chain joins TRBV5-1 and TRBJ1-4; 11 bases are shared with TRBD1. The CDR3 sequence is 16 residues long. The V segment lost 4 bases and the J segment 5 bases; nucleotides outside the gene matches: 7. Germline V gene data show CDR1 as SGHRS and CDR2 as YFSETQ. DNA of the CDR3: TGCGCCAGCAGCCCGGGACAGGGGGTACGGAATGAAAAACTGTTTTTT. Its protein product is CASSPGQGVRNEKLFF. Full variable domain (missing parts from reference TRBV5-1 and TRBJ1-4): KAGVTQTPRYLIKTRGQQVTLSCSPISGHRSVSWYQQTPGQGLQFLFEYFSETQRNKGNFPGRFSGRQFSNSRSEMNVSTLELGDSALYLCASSPGQGVRNEKLFFGSGTQLSVL.

The chain couples TRBV5-1 to TRBJ2-7, with 7 positions matching TRBD2. Trimming took 1 base from V and 5 from J; bases not matched to a gene: 12. The V gene's germline CDR1 is SGHRS and CDR2 YFSETQ. This CDR3 has 16 amino acids. Written as DNA, the CDR3 is TGCGCCAGCAGCTTGATTGGCGGGAGCCCCGCCAACGAGCAGTACTTC. Its translation is CASSLIGGSPANEQYF. Looking up the rest from reference TRBV5-1 and TRBJ2-7 gives the full variable domain: KAGVTQTPRYLIKTRGQQVTLSCSPISGHRSVSWYQQTPGQGLQFLFEYFSETQRNKGNFPGRFSGRQFSNSRSEMNVSTLELGDSALYLCASSLIGGSPANEQYFGPGTRLTVT.

This chain connects TRBV9 to TRBJ2-1; 10 nucleotides agree with TRBD2. Germline assignment: CDR1 SGDLS and CDR2 YYNGEE. The V and J ends lost 4 bases and 8 bases, in that order; junction bases with no gene match: 9. CDR3 size: 15 residues. Here the CDR3 DNA reads TGTGCCAGCAGCTTGACAGCGGGAGGGGACGATGAGCAGTTCTTC. Protein product: CASSLTAGGDDEQFF.

V is TRBV7-2 and J is TRBJ2-1; D is uncertain. Germline V gene lookup returns CDR1 SGHTA and CDR2 FQGNSA. Deletions cut 1 base from V and 8 bases from J, with 15 bases between. The CDR3 covers 15 residues. This CDR3 is CASSLVLGSVDEQFF. The CDR3 DNA reads TGTGCCAGCAGCTTAGTCCTGGGGTCCGTCGATGAGCAGTTCTTC.

CDR3 loop: CASSPRSGTVASSEKLFF. DNA for the CDR3: TGTGCCAGCAGCCCCCGGTCCGGGACAGTCGCGTCGAGTGAAAAACTGTTTTTT. V gene TRBV9 combines with J gene TRBJ1-4; 7 bases line up with TRBD1. CDR1 is SGDLS, CDR2 YYNGEE, per germline. The ends lost 4 bases at V and 7 bases at J; junction bases unmatched: 19. This CDR3 contains 18 residues. Combining the CDR3 with reference TRBV9 and TRBJ1-4 gives the whole variable domain DSGVTQTPKHLITATGQRVTLRCSPRSGDLSVYWYQQSLDQGLQFLIQYYNGEERAKGNILERFSAQQFPDLHSELNLSSLELGDSALYFCASSPRSGTVASSEKLFFGSGTQLSVL.

The chain is built from TRBV6-4 and TRBJ2-1; D gene unclear. Germline lookup yields CDR1 MRHNA and CDR2 SNTAGT. The CDR3 runs 13 residues. With 3 bases removed from V and 5 bases from J, the gap between germline ends came to 8 bases. The CDR3 sequence: CASSETGNNEQFF. The DNA for the CDR3 is TGTGCCAGCAGTGAGACTGGAAACAATGAGCAGTTCTTC.

The rearrangement links TRBV27 to TRBJ1-4, with 7 bases fitting TRBD1. The CDR3 loop spans 16 amino acids. V lost 5 bases and J lost 2; bases outside the gene matches: 8. Germline assignment: CDR1 MNHEY and CDR2 SMNVEV (reference sequence). CDR3 DNA sequence: TGTGCCAGCAGTCGCACAGGGGTGCGGACTAATGAAAAACTGTTTTTT. Its protein is CASSRTGVRTNEKLFF. Full variable domain (rest looked up from reference TRBV27 and TRBJ1-4): EAQVTQNPRYLITVTGKKLTVTCSQNMNHEYMSWYRQDPGLGLRQIYYSMNVEVTDKGDVPEGYKVSRKEKRNFPLILESPSPNQTSLYFCASSRTGVRTNEKLFFGSGTQLSVL.

Remarks on this clone: The likely explanation is a read error, given a far larger clone one base away. This rearrangement joins TRBV7-9 to TRBJ1-1; tentatively, D is TRBD1 (5 bases). Germline CDR1 is SEHNR and CDR2 is FQNEAQ (reference sequence). The CDR3 length is 14 residues. Here the CDR3 reads CASSESGQGAEALF. The DNA of the CDR3 is TGTGCCAGCAGCGAATCCGGGCAGGGCGCTGAAGCTCTCTTT.

The CDR3 is CATLRGRRLNTEAFF. The CDR3 nucleotides read TGTGCCACCCTCCGGGGCAGACGCCTGAACACTGAAGCTTTCTTT. The chain joins TRBV28 to TRBJ1-1; perhaps TRBD1 as D (5 bases). This CDR3 contains 15 residues. Germline lookup yields CDR1 MDHEN and CDR2 SYDVKM. Trimming stripped 10 bases from V and 0 bases from J, with 18 bases between.

The V gene is TRBV27, the J gene TRBJ2-7; D is undetermined. This CDR3 has 14 residues. V lost 0 bases and J 1 base, leaving 7 bases between the germline ends. Looked up from germline, CDR1 is MNHEY and CDR2 is SMNVEV (reference sequence). The CDR3 spells CASSLSSSSYEQYF. The CDR3 coding sequence is TGTGCCAGCAGTTTATCGTCCAGTTCCTACGAGCAGTACTTC.

This clone was observed once. The chain recombines TRBV7-3 with TRBJ2-7; D is undetermined. The CDR3 covers 13 residues. V was pared by 4 bases and J by 0 bases, with 7 bases between. Germline V lookup: CDR1 SGHTA, CDR2 FQGTGA. This CDR3 reads CASSSYSSYEQYF. The CDR3 DNA sequence: TGTGCCAGCAGCTCCTACTCCTCCTACGAGCAGTACTTC.

This clone was seen a few times. The chain recombines TRBV6-4 with TRBJ1-4; D is possibly TRBD1 (5 bases). This CDR3 is built from 14 residues. Germline CDR1 reads MRHNA; CDR2 reads SNTAGT. V dropped 8 bases and J dropped 3 bases, with 13 bases sitting between them. In DNA, the CDR3 is TGTGCCAGCCCTGGGGGGGGGTCTAATGAAAAACTGTTTTTT. This gives the protein CASPGGGSNEKLFF.

Details on this clone: It is unclear where the CDR3 begins or ends on the DNA, so no DNA is shown, and the CDR3 is as TCRdb lists it. The chain uses TRBV30 and TRBJ2-7; the D call of TRBD2 is as the table states it, not checked on the DNA. CDR1 is GTSNPN, CDR2 SVGIG, per germline (reference sequence). The CDR3 sequence runs 13 residues, both termini included. CDR3 sequence reads: CAWNVGSGSGRYF.

The chain joins TRBV18 to TRBJ1-5; D gene unclear. Per the germline V gene, CDR1 is KGHSH and CDR2 is LQKENI. Trimming pared 2 bases from V and 0 bases from J, leaving 17 bases between. The CDR3 has 18 amino acids. The CDR3 DNA follows: TGTGCCAGCTCACCAGGTCCCCCGACTTACTATAGCAATCAGCCCCAGCATTTT. Translation gives CASSPGPPTYYSNQPQHF.